The 26 T cell receptor beta chains below come from one sample, sequenced in a study of cytomegalovirus exposure and HLA in healthy donors. PCR amplification relied on 60 Vbeta primers (plus 13 Jbeta primers). Here immunoSEQ multiplex PCR was the method, and the copy in TCRdb shows in-frame clones only, minus some. The sample has 150,000 or so clones, approximately 81% seen once. The sequencing sample was made of PBMCs. The receptor set was obtained from a young man in good health and CMV-seronegative.

This clone came up once. This chain links TRBV9 with TRBJ1-4, with 9 bases identical to TRBD1. The CDR3 is 14 residues long. With 3 bases clipped from V and 6 bases from J, the junction kept 3 bases outside the gene matches. In germline, CDR1 is SGDLS, CDR2 YYNGEE. In DNA form, the CDR3 reads TGTGCCAGCAGCGCCGGGACAGGGTATGAAAAACTGTTTTTT. This encodes CASSAGTGYEKLFF.

The chain recombines TRBV19 with TRBJ1-4; TRBD1 might be the D (6 bases). CDR1 and CDR2 (germline): LNHDA, SQIVND (reference sequence). The CDR3 covers 15 residues. V was shortened by 4 bases and J by 8 bases, with 17 bases between the two germline ends. CDR3: CASSTYRASGEKLFF. CDR3 DNA: TGTGCCAGTAGTACCTACAGGGCGTCAGGAGAAAAACTGTTTTTT.

The gene calls are TRBV4-1 and TRBJ1-2; TRBD1 agrees at 8 bases. This CDR3 is built from 15 residues. With V trimmed by 0 bases and J by 5 bases, 5 bases remained unmatched. Germline assignment: CDR1 MGHRA and CDR2 YSYEKL. The CDR3, as DNA: TGCGCCAGCAGCCAAGATCCCACAGGGGGATATGGCTACACCTTC. Translating gives CASSQDPTGGYGYTF.

This clone has more than one count but fewer than ten. V usage is TRBV7-3 and J usage is TRBJ2-3; maybe TRBD2 (6 bases). Germline V gene sequence: CDR1 SGHTA, CDR2 FQGTGA. V was cut by 6 bases and J by 0 bases, with 16 bases left in between. This CDR3 is built from 16 residues. The CDR3 nucleotides are TGTGCCAGCAGTCGCCTTGGAGGGGCAAGCACAGATACGCAGTATTTT. This translates into CASSRLGGASTDTQYF.

The CDR3, as DNA: TGTGCCTCGGGGACAGGGGGCCAAGAGACCCAGTACTTC. Translated, it gives CASGTGGQETQYF. The gene calls are TRBV28 and TRBJ2-5; TRBD1 agrees at 11 bases. The CDR3 is 13 amino acids. Germline assignment: CDR1 MDHEN and CDR2 SYDVKM. The trim removed 11 bases at V and 1 base at J, leaving 3 bases unmatched. Combining the CDR3 with reference TRBV28 and TRBJ2-5 gives the whole variable domain DVKVTQSSRYLVKRTGEKVFLECVQDMDHENMFWYRQDPGLGLRLIYFSYDVKMKEKGDIPEGYSVSREKKERFSLILESASTNQTSMYLCASGTGGQETQYFGPGTRLLVL.

This clone was recorded only once. An end of the junction differs from the germline gene, which may be a read error. The chain uses TRBV7-9 and TRBJ2-2; D is unclear. The CDR3 loop spans 15 amino acids. Germline V lookup: CDR1 SEHNR, CDR2 FQNEAQ (reference sequence). The CDR3 reads CSSSLGRSPTGELFF. The CDR3, as DNA: TGTTCCAGCAGCTTAGGTCGCAGTCCCACCGGGGAGCTGTTTTTT.

The rearrangement uses TRBV5-6 and TRBJ2-5; a possible D gene is TRBD1 (5 bases). V lost 1 base, J lost 4 bases, and 8 bases lay in between. Germline V lookup: CDR1 SGHDT, CDR2 YYEEEE. The CDR3 consists of 13 residues. This CDR3 reads CASSLSGSETQYF. CDR3 nucleotides: TGTGCCAGCAGCTTGTCAGGGTCAGAGACCCAGTACTTC.

With regard to this clone: This CDR3 is also generated by other DNA sequences in the sample. J is TRBJ1-1 and V is TRBV10-3; D might be TRBD1 (5 bases). With 0 bases removed from V and 6 bases from J, the gap between germline ends came to 8 bases. This CDR3 has 13 amino acids. Germline V gene lookup returns CDR1 ENHRY and CDR2 SYGVKD. The CDR3 region is CAISESGQPEAFF. In DNA form, the CDR3 reads TGTGCCATCAGTGAGTCAGGACAACCTGAAGCTTTCTTT.

The V and J genes are TRBV9 and TRBJ2-1, with 13 bases lining up with TRBD2. The J segment lost 0 bases and the V segment lost 3 bases, leaving 6 bases of the junction unmatched. CDR3 length: 18 amino acids. Looked up from germline, CDR1 is SGDLS and CDR2 is YYNGEE. CDR3 DNA: TGTGCCAGCAGCGCCCCGGGACTAGCGGGGTCCTCCTACAATGAGCAGTTCTTC. It codes for CASSAPGLAGSSYNEQFF.

This rearrangement joins TRBV7-1 to TRBJ2-7; 13 bases are shared with TRBD2. TRBV7-1 is an open reading frame, and its role is uncertain. This CDR3 is built from 24 residues. V dropped 1 base and J dropped 1; count of bases not matched to a gene: 25. This CDR3 reads CASSSDLGTSGDIRCWGGSYEQYF. The CDR3 nucleotides read TGTGCCAGCAGCTCAGACCTAGGGACTAGCGGGGATATTCGGTGTTGGGGAGGTTCCTACGAGCAGTACTTC.

The gene calls are TRBV28 and TRBJ2-1; TRBD1 is a possible D gene (6 bases). CDR3 length: 15 residues. Germline values: CDR1 MDHEN, CDR2 SYDVKM. The V end was cut by 6 bases, the J end by 6 bases, with 18 bases between. This chain's CDR3 is CASSPTPFRGNEQFF. The CDR3 bases are TGTGCCAGCAGCCCCACCCCCTTCAGGGGCAATGAGCAGTTCTTC.

This chain joins TRBV29-1 and TRBJ1-1, with D tentatively TRBD1 (5 bases). Germline values: CDR1 SQVTM, CDR2 ANQGSEA. This CDR3 region has 16 residues. Trimming pared 6 bases from V and 6 bases from J, leaving 26 bases between. Here the CDR3 DNA reads TGCAGCGTCCTTCGGGTGATGAAGGGGTCCGACGCTGAAGCTTTCTTT. This encodes CSVLRVMKGSDAEAFF.

The chain links TRBV15 to TRBJ2-1; D perhaps matches TRBD2 (5 bases). V was trimmed by 1 base and J by 2 bases, leaving 21 bases between them. This CDR3 has 19 amino acids. Germline V gene data show CDR1 as LNHNV and CDR2 as YYDKDF (reference sequence). This CDR3 is CATSRAYRGLSPPYNEQFF. CDR3 DNA sequence: TGTGCCACCAGCAGAGCGTACAGAGGGTTATCCCCCCCCTACAATGAGCAGTTCTTC.

This clone came up once. The chain has TRBV28 and TRBJ2-5; D gene uncertain. The last part of the DNA fits TRBJ2-7 better; the J call may be wrong. This CDR3 contains 15 residues. The V gene's germline CDR1 is MDHEN and CDR2 SYDVKM. The CDR3 is CASMAEWAWSYEQYF. DNA of the CDR3: TGTGCCAGCATGGCTGAGTGGGCTTGGTCCTACGAGCAGTACTTC.

This chain joins TRBV5-1 and TRBJ2-5, with unresolved D. The J call may not be correct, given that the DNA end is closer to TRBJ2-7. The CDR3 length is 14 residues. Germline CDR1 is SGHRS and CDR2 is YFSETQ. CDR3 coding DNA: TGCGCCAGCAGCTTGGGCTCTAACCCATACGAGCAGTACTTC. Translated: CASSLGSNPYEQYF.

The chain recombines TRBV4-1 with TRBJ1-1; tentative D call: TRBD1 (5 bases). The germline gives CDR1 MGHRA, CDR2 YSYEKL. The V end lost 9 bases, the J end lost 0 bases, and 32 bases lay between the germline ends. The CDR3 spans 20 residues. CDR3 residues: CASRGDSARFQLALNTEAFF. CDR3 nucleotide sequence: TGCGCCAGTCGAGGAGACAGCGCAAGGTTCCAGTTGGCTTTGAACACTGAAGCTTTCTTT.

The gene calls are TRBV11-3 and TRBJ2-1; TRBD2 matches at 11 bases. Trimming took 2 bases from V and 10 from J; bases not matched to a gene: 10. The CDR3 covers 16 residues. Germline V gene sequence: CDR1 SGHNT, CDR2 YENEEA. The CDR3 nucleotides read TGTGCCAGCAGCTTACGGTCTTTTAGCGGGAGGGAAGAGCAGTTCTTC. Translating gives CASSLRSFSGREEQFF.

V gene TRBV4-3 combines with J gene TRBJ2-3, with 10 bases matching TRBD2. The germline V gene has CDR1 LGHNA and CDR2 YSLEER. The CDR3 extends over 19 amino acids. Unmatched junction bases numbered 13, after V lost 0 bases and J lost 4 bases. CDR3 region: CASSQEPLRASGSADTQYF. CDR3 bases: TGCGCCAGCAGCCAAGAGCCCCTACGGGCTAGCGGGAGCGCAGATACGCAGTATTTT.

The gene calls are TRBV7-2 and TRBJ2-5; 7 bases map to TRBD2. Germline V gene lookup returns CDR1 SGHTA and CDR2 FQGNSA. J lost 0 bases, V lost 5 bases, and 12 bases had no gene match. The CDR3 has 17 residues. The CDR3 spells CASSKGALAAYQETQYF. The CDR3 coding sequence is TGTGCCAGCAGCAAGGGTGCCCTAGCGGCGTACCAAGAGACCCAGTACTTC.

V and J are TRBV27 and TRBJ2-4; tentative D call: TRBD1 (6 bases). The V gene's germline CDR1 is MNHEY and CDR2 SMNVEV (reference sequence). CDR3 size: 14 residues. Trimming removed 8 bases from V and 5 bases from J, with 16 bases in between. Here the CDR3 DNA reads TGTGCCAGCGGACCCCGGGACAAAGAAAACATTCAGTACTTC. Protein sequence: CASGPRDKENIQYF.

This clone was picked up one time. V is TRBV11-3 and J is TRBJ2-2; TRBD1 agrees at 7 bases. The CDR3 extends over 15 amino acids. V lost 5 bases and J lost 4; bases outside the gene matches: 7. From germline, CDR1 is SGHNT and CDR2 YENEEA. The CDR3 spells CASSPQGQLTGELFF. The DNA of the CDR3 is TGTGCCAGCAGCCCTCAGGGACAGCTCACCGGGGAGCTGTTTTTT.

The rearrangement uses TRBV29-1 and TRBJ2-7; D is unresolved. The CDR3 runs to 14 residues. The germline gives CDR1 SQVTM, CDR2 ANQGSEA. Trimming pared 7 bases from V and 2 bases from J, leaving 18 bases between. The DNA of the CDR3 is TGCAGCGCTGTAAGCCCTCAAACCCCCTACGAGCAGTACTTC. Its translation is CSAVSPQTPYEQYF.

The genes are TRBV5-1 and TRBJ2-7; TRBD1 matches at 9 bases. The CDR3 length is 15 residues. Germline V lookup: CDR1 SGHRS, CDR2 YFSETQ. Trimming took 3 bases from V and 5 from J; bases not matched to a gene: 9. CDR3 sequence: CASSSTGGMDDEQYF. CDR3 nucleotides: TGCGCCAGCAGCTCGACAGGGGGAATGGATGACGAGCAGTACTTC. Full variable domain (outside the CDR3, taken from reference TRBV5-1 and TRBJ2-7): KAGVTQTPRYLIKTRGQQVTLSCSPISGHRSVSWYQQTPGQGLQFLFEYFSETQRNKGNFPGRFSGRQFSNSRSEMNVSTLELGDSALYLCASSSTGGMDDEQYFGPGTRLTVT.

The V gene is TRBV6-4, the J gene TRBJ1-6; no clear D. Germline V gives CDR1 MRHNA, CDR2 SNTAGT. The CDR3 is 14 amino acids. V lost 2 bases to trimming and J lost 7 bases, with 9 bases between them. The CDR3 DNA reads as TGTGCCAGCAGTGACCGGGGATCGAATTCACCCCTCCACTTT. Protein sequence: CASSDRGSNSPLHF.

The genes are TRBV4-2 and TRBJ2-3; 9 bases are shared with TRBD2. The CDR3 runs to 17 residues. J lost 2 bases, V lost 1 base, and 7 bases had no gene match. The germline gives CDR1 LGHNA, CDR2 YNFKEQ. CDR3 in amino acids: CASSQGGGGGSTDTQYF. CDR3 nucleotide sequence: TGTGCCAGCAGCCAAGGCGGGGGGGGAGGGTCCACAGATACGCAGTATTTT.

CDR3 DNA sequence: TGTGCCAGCAGCCCTCGTTTGAGAGGGTCCTACAATGAGCAGTTCTTC. It encodes CASSPRLRGSYNEQFF. This chain connects TRBV7-3 to TRBJ2-1; tentative D call: TRBD2 (5 bases). CDR1 and CDR2 (germline): SGHTA, FQGTGA. V lost 5 bases and J lost 1, with 15 bases in between. This CDR3 is built from 16 residues.